This T cell receptor (beta chain) originates from a study of lymphopenia after photon versus proton radiotherapy. Using immunoSEQ multiplex PCR, the repertoire was profiled, and TCRdb retains in-frame clones only, with some absent. The profile shows about 70,000 clones, around 86% of them singletons. Trimming removed 0 bases from V and 8 bases from J; junction bases left unmatched: 8. The CDR3 has 15 residues. Germline V lookup: CDR1 SGHNT, CDR2 YYREEE (reference sequence). The specimen was peripheral blood, collected from a patient treated with proton-based radiotherapy. This TCR was recovered from a man older than 75 with esophageal cancer. The J gene is TRBJ1-2, the V gene TRBV5-4, with 9 bases lining up with TRBD1. The CDR3 sequence is CASSLVGTGSLGYTF. In nucleotides, the CDR3 is TGTGCCAGCAGCTTGGTTGGGACAGGGAGTCTCGGCTACACCTTC.